One and the same sample provided the 13 T cell receptor beta chains below, sequenced in a study of cytomegalovirus exposure and HLA in healthy donors. The PCR contained 60 Vbeta and 13 Jbeta primers. Sequenced by immunoSEQ multiplex PCR; TCRdb stores in-frame clones only, minus some. The sample has 35,000 to 45,000 clones, roughly 51% seen once. Input material: PBMCs. Receptors were obtained from a man in his 60s in good health and CMV-seronegative.

CDR3 region: CASSATGGEGQPQHF. CDR3 DNA sequence: TGTGCCAGCAGCGCCACAGGGGGCGAGGGTCAGCCCCAGCATTTT. The chain uses TRBV7-9 and TRBJ1-5; 9 bases are shared with TRBD1. Germline assignment: CDR1 SEHNR and CDR2 FQNEAQ (reference sequence). Unmatched junction bases numbered 8, after V lost 5 bases and J lost 6 bases. The CDR3 consists of 15 residues.

This clone was found a few times. This chain joins TRBV9 and TRBJ2-1; possibly TRBD2 for D (6 bases). CDR1 SGDLS and CDR2 YYNGEE come from the germline V gene. The CDR3 length is 14 residues. V was shortened by 5 bases and J by 5 bases, with 14 bases between the two germline ends. CDR3 sequence: CASRDGASDNEQFF. In DNA form, the CDR3 reads TGTGCCAGCAGGGACGGGGCTAGCGACAATGAGCAGTTCTTC.

This clone showed up just a few times. V is TRBV6-1 and J is TRBJ1-1; 9 nucleotides match TRBD1. The CDR3 runs 14 residues. Losses at the gene ends were 8 bases for V and 4 bases for J; bases not matched to a gene: 8. Looked up from germline, CDR1 is MNHNS and CDR2 is SASEGT. The CDR3 DNA sequence: TGTGCCAGCGCCGCCGGGACAGGGACCACTGAAGCTTTCTTT. Its protein product is CASAAGTGTTEAFF.

The chain couples TRBV7-8 to TRBJ1-1; possible D gene TRBD1, 5 bases. Germline V CDR1 and CDR2: SGHVS, FQNEAQ. This CDR3 region has 11 residues. Trimming pared 5 bases from V and 6 bases from J, leaving 7 bases between. DNA of the CDR3: TGTGCCAGCAGCCCGGGGGCTGAAGCTTTCTTT. Translation gives CASSPGAEAFF.

The chain is built from TRBV5-1 and TRBJ2-5; the D gene is possibly TRBD1 (6 bases). Trimming pared 0 bases from V and 4 bases from J, leaving 13 bases between. This CDR3 contains 15 residues. CDR1 is SGHRS, CDR2 YFSETQ, per germline. The CDR3 DNA is TGCGCCAGCAGCTTGGGGACAGACCCCCGAGAGACCCAGTACTTC. Residues: CASSLGTDPRETQYF.

The V gene is TRBV6-1, the J gene TRBJ2-1, with D perhaps TRBD2 (6 bases). Trimming shortened V by 6 bases and J by 8 bases, and 17 bases separated the two germline ends. Germline assignment: CDR1 MNHNS and CDR2 SASEGT. The CDR3 sequence is 14 residues long. DNA of the CDR3: TGTGCCAGCAGAAGGCTAGCGATCAGCGATGAGCAGTTCTTC. It translates to CASRRLAISDEQFF.

The rearrangement links TRBV7-9 to TRBJ2-7; weak D call: TRBD1 (5 bases). The ends were cut back, 2 bases at V and 0 bases at J, with 8 bases in the middle. The CDR3 spans 14 residues. Germline V gene data show CDR1 as SEHNR and CDR2 as FQNEAQ (reference sequence). CDR3 amino acids: CASSLHRNSYEQYF. DNA for the CDR3: TGTGCCAGCAGCTTACACAGGAACTCCTACGAGCAGTACTTC.

The chain links TRBV28 to TRBJ1-2, with a possible D match to TRBD1 (6 bases). Trimming shortened V by 1 base and J by 8 bases, and 14 bases separated the two germline ends. CDR1 and CDR2 from the germline V gene are MDHEN and SYDVKM. The length of the CDR3 is 14 residues. The CDR3: CASSLSARGGGYTF. The CDR3 nucleotides are TGTGCCAGCAGTTTATCGGCTAGGGGGGGAGGCTACACCTTC.

The rearrangement uses TRBV5-6 and TRBJ1-5; possibly TRBD1 for D (6 bases). The CDR3 sequence is 14 residues long. The ends were cut back, 6 bases at V and 0 bases at J, with 10 bases in the middle. Germline loops: CDR1 SGHDT, CDR2 YYEEEE. The CDR3 sequence is CASTRGPSNQPQHF. The CDR3 nucleotides are TGTGCCAGCACCAGGGGCCCTAGCAATCAGCCCCAGCATTTT.

The chain couples TRBV2 to TRBJ2-5; 8 nucleotides line up with TRBD1. The CDR3 consists of 15 residues. V lost 6 bases, J lost 4 bases, and 10 bases stayed unmatched. The germline CDR1 and CDR2 sequences are SNHLY and FYNNEI. CDR3 residues: CASRPQGAVGETQYF. CDR3 nucleotide sequence: TGTGCCAGCAGACCCCAGGGGGCAGTTGGAGAGACCCAGTACTTC.

As DNA, the CDR3 is TGTGCCAGCAGCCTACAGGGGGGTAATGAGCAGTTCTTC. This gives the protein CASSLQGGNEQFF. This chain connects TRBV7-3 to TRBJ2-1; 8 bases are a match to TRBD1. In germline, CDR1 is SGHTA, CDR2 FQGTGA. CDR3 length: 13 amino acids. V gave up 5 bases and J gave up 7 bases; unmatched junction bases: 4.

The chain links TRBV7-9 to TRBJ1-5; 7 bases map to TRBD1. The germline gives CDR1 SEHNR, CDR2 FQNEAQ (reference sequence). V gave up 5 bases and J gave up 2 bases; unmatched junction bases: 3. The CDR3 has 14 amino acids. The CDR3 loop is CASSTGQGNQPQHF. CDR3 nucleotides: TGTGCCAGCAGCACCGGACAGGGCAATCAGCCCCAGCATTTT.

This clone appeared a few times. The chain uses TRBV29-1 and TRBJ2-2, with 9 bases fitting TRBD2. The CDR3 has 15 amino acids. CDR1 and CDR2 (germline): SQVTM, ANQGSEA. V was pared by 4 bases and J by 5 bases, with 8 bases of the junction left unmatched. The CDR3 region has the DNA TGCAGCGTTGTTGCTAGCGGGATCCAAACCGGGGAGCTGTTTTTT. Protein: CSVVASGIQTGELFF.